Listed here are 17 T cell receptor beta chains from one sample, sequenced in a study of T cells after yellow fever vaccination. TCRdb re-derived calls from the 5' RACE reads in MiXCR, one entry per CDR3 protein. The sample comprises some 320,000 distinct CDR3 sequences, approximately 12% of which are singletons, and 3% to 4% rests with the top ten. Sequenced material: CD4+ T cells sorted from PBMCs, taken 45 days after the yellow fever booster vaccination. All receptors come from a man between 18 and 35 years old who received the YFV17D yellow fever vaccine.

The V and J genes are TRBV7-9 and TRBJ2-7; TRBD2 is a possible D gene (6 bases). V dropped 2 bases and J dropped 1 base, with 12 bases sitting between them. The CDR3 totals 15 residues. Germline-derived CDR1 and CDR2 are SEHNR and FQNEAQ (reference sequence). CDR3 residues: CASSLLGSLSYEQYV. DNA of the CDR3: TGTGCCAGCAGCTTACTCGGGAGTCTTTCCTACGAGCAGTACGTC.

This clonotype was seen ten or more times. CDR3 DNA: TGTGCCAGCAGCTTAGGACAGACGAGCTCTGGAAACACCATATATTTT. Amino acids: CASSLGQTSSGNTIYF. The rearrangement joins TRBV5-5 to TRBJ1-3, with D perhaps TRBD1 (6 bases). The germline CDR1 and CDR2 sequences are SGHKS and YYEKEE (reference sequence). The V end lost 2 bases, the J end lost 0 bases, and 12 bases lay between the germline ends. The CDR3 runs 16 residues.

This clonotype was detected a few times. The chain uses TRBV7-4 and TRBJ1-6, with 7 bases lining up with TRBD1. The V gene's germline CDR1 is SGHVT and CDR2 SQSDAQ. The junction had 16 bases not matched to a gene; V was cut back by 7 bases and J by 13 bases. There are 15 residues in the CDR3. As DNA, the CDR3 is TGTGCCAGCAATAATCCGGGACAGTGGCCTCGGCCCCTCCACTTT. Translation gives CASNNPGQWPRPLHF.

The genes are TRBV3-1 and TRBJ2-5; D is unresolved. Trimming cost V 0 bases and J 7 bases, with 3 bases left between them. Germline loops: CDR1 LGHDT, CDR2 YNNKEL (reference sequence). This CDR3 has 11 residues. The CDR3 reads CASSQDVTQYF. The DNA of the CDR3 is TGTGCCAGCAGCCAAGACGTGACCCAGTACTTC.

The J gene is TRBJ2-2, the V gene TRBV4-3; 9 bases match TRBD1. V dropped 0 bases and J dropped 7; count of bases not matched to a gene: 6. The CDR3 has 16 residues. Germline values: CDR1 LGHNA, CDR2 YSLEER. This CDR3 reads CASSQEARQGVGELFF. The CDR3 nucleotides are TGCGCCAGCAGCCAAGAAGCGCGACAGGGGGTCGGGGAGCTGTTTTTT.

In this sample, this clonotype turned up a few times. The CDR3 coding sequence is TGCAGTGCTGGAAGTGGACCCTCCTATCAGCCCCAGCATTTT. Amino acids: CSAGSGPSYQPQHF. The gene calls are TRBV20-1 and TRBJ1-5, with no clear D. V dropped 5 bases and J dropped 5 bases, with 16 bases sitting between them. There are 14 residues in the CDR3. CDR1 is DFQATT and CDR2 is SNEGSKA in the germline V gene (reference sequence).

On this clonotype: A much larger clone is a single base away; this may be a read error. J is TRBJ2-7 and V is TRBV7-9; tentatively, D is TRBD2 (5 bases). CDR1 is SEHNR and CDR2 is FQNEAQ in the germline V gene (reference sequence). CDR3 length equals 12 residues. V lost 4 bases and J lost 1, with 5 bases in between. CDR3: CASSWTSYEQYF. For the CDR3, the DNA is TGTGCCAGCAGCTGGACTTCCTACGAGCAGTACTTC.

The chain carries TRBV9 and TRBJ1-2; perhaps TRBD1 as D (6 bases). The germline V gene has CDR1 SGDLS and CDR2 YYNGEE. This CDR3 comprises 15 residues. Trimming removed 4 bases from V and 4 bases from J, with 17 bases in between. CDR3 residues: CASSRGGGGRYGYTF. DNA of the CDR3: TGTGCCAGCAGCCGTGGGGGGGGCGGCCGCTATGGCTACACCTTC.

This clonotype was counted between two and nine times. The V call is TRBV25-1, the J call TRBJ1-6, with D tentatively TRBD1 (5 bases). V dropped 2 bases and J dropped 3 bases, with 11 bases sitting between them. Per the germline V gene, CDR1 is MGHDK and CDR2 is SYGVNS. The CDR3 is 16 amino acids. The CDR3 sequence: CASSEDGGNYNSPLHF. CDR3 nucleotides: TGTGCCAGCAGTGAAGACGGGGGTAACTATAATTCACCCCTCCACTTT.

The chain employs TRBV6-5 and TRBJ1-5; D perhaps matches TRBD1 (5 bases). Trimming removed 4 bases from V and 4 bases from J, with 8 bases in between. CDR3 length: 13 residues. Germline CDR1 is MNHEY and CDR2 is SVGAGI. The CDR3 region has the DNA TGTGCCAGCAGTTGGGGGGATAATCAGCCCCAGCATTTT. Its protein product is CASSWGDNQPQHF.

V and J are TRBV9 and TRBJ2-6, with D perhaps TRBD1 or TRBD2 (5 bases each). V lost 4 bases to trimming and J lost 4 bases, with 12 bases between them. The CDR3 runs 15 residues. Germline CDR1 is SGDLS and CDR2 is YYNGEE. CDR3 sequence reads: CASSTQGDGANVLTF. The CDR3 coding sequence is TGTGCCAGCAGCACCCAAGGGGACGGGGCCAACGTCCTGACTTTC.

As for this clonotype: Given a much more abundant clone one base away, this may be a read error. The gene calls are TRBV24-1 and TRBJ2-1, with D tentatively TRBD1 or TRBD2 (5 bases each). This CDR3 region has 15 residues. The germline V gene encodes CDR1 KGHDR and CDR2 SFDVKD. The CDR3 loop reads CATSDTDGAVNEEFF. Written as DNA, the CDR3 is TGTGCCACCAGTGATACCGACGGGGCGGTTAATGAGGAGTTCTTC.

V is TRBV7-2 and J is TRBJ2-4; D is perhaps TRBD1 (6 bases). This CDR3 region has 15 residues. Germline loops: CDR1 SGHTA, CDR2 FQGNSA. V lost 5 bases and J lost 0, with 11 bases in between. DNA of the CDR3: TGTGCCAGCAGCCCCAGGGGACAAGCCAAAAACATTCAGTACTTC. It specifies CASSPRGQAKNIQYF.

V usage is TRBV21-1 and J usage is TRBJ2-7; the listed D gene, TRBD1, was not tested against the DNA. TRBV21-1 is assigned pseudogene status. This CDR3 contains 14 residues. Written as DNA, the CDR3 is TGTGCCAGCAGCCGGGGACATAGCTCCTACGAGCAGTACGTC. Its translation: CASSRGHSSYEQYV.

The chain recombines TRBV27 with TRBJ2-3; maybe TRBD1 (6 bases). Germline V gene sequence: CDR1 MNHEY, CDR2 SMNVEV (reference sequence). Between the trimmed V and J ends, which lost 5 bases and 4 bases, there was a span of 19 bases. The CDR3 contains 16 residues. The CDR3 loop is CASSTLQGRAPDTQYF. The CDR3 DNA reads TGTGCCAGCAGTACCTTACAGGGCAGGGCCCCAGATACGCAGTATTTT.

The chain couples TRBV6-2 or TRBV6-3 to TRBJ1-2; perhaps TRBD1 as D (5 bases). CDR1 is MNHEY and CDR2 is SVGEGT in the germline V gene. This CDR3 contains 12 residues. V dropped 8 bases and J dropped 4 bases, with 11 bases sitting between them. CDR3 DNA: TGTGCCAGCGCTCCGGGGGGCTATGGCTACACCTTC. Protein product: CASAPGGYGYTF.

This clonotype was seen more than once but under ten times. The chain has TRBV5-1 and TRBJ1-1; D gene uncertain. This CDR3 is built from 14 residues. Trimming took 1 base from V and 3 from J, leaving 10 bases between them. Germline assignment: CDR1 SGHRS and CDR2 YFSETQ. In nucleotides, the CDR3 is TGCGCCAGCAGCTTGTCGCGGGTGGACACTGAAGCTTTCTTT. Translated, it gives CASSLSRVDTEAFF.